The next 2 T cell receptor beta chains were all read from a single sample in a study of spatial heterogeneity in lung cancer (dated by TCRdb to 2018 to 2020). The paper as a whole reports these results and caveats: The tumor nonsynonymous mutation count correlated with the number of expanded intratumoral alpha and beta TCRs.

For these receptors, no antigen is known. The sample's time point label, in plain terms: sample taken at primary tumor resection. Library creation used 5' RACE. Data came from a NextSeq 500. TCRdb applied fastp at Q25 and MiXCR to the public reads, then kept only in-frame beta chains. Rows matching on CDR3 protein sequence are summarized as one entry with the most common DNA and genes. The sample table contains just over 1,400 distinct CDR3 sequences; only one count was recorded for about an eighth of them. The top ten constitute about 19% of the sample. The material sequenced was lung tumor tissue, taken at surgery. Source of these receptors: a female donor with early-stage non-small cell lung cancer.

By sample fraction, this clonotype is medium-sized. The chain is built from TRBV24-1 and TRBJ2-1; unclear D gene. Germline V gene sequence: CDR1 KGHDR, CDR2 SFDVKD. The CDR3 extends over 16 amino acids. The V and J ends lost 4 bases and 1 base respectively, with 13 bases between them. CDR3 amino acids: CATSDPSRPSYNEQFF. In DNA form, the CDR3 reads TGTGCCACCAGTGACCCCAGCCGGCCATCCTACAATGAGCAGTTCTTC.

This clonotype is termed medium-sized. V and J are TRBV9 and TRBJ2-2; possibly TRBD2 for D (5 bases). Germline V gives CDR1 SGDLS, CDR2 YYNGEE. The V and J ends lost 0 bases and 0 bases respectively, with 12 bases between them. This CDR3 is 17 amino acids long. This CDR3 reads CASSVVLGRTNTGELFF. The CDR3 DNA follows: TGTGCCAGCAGCGTAGTACTAGGACGGACGAACACCGGGGAGCTGTTTTTT.